This TCR beta chain stems from a study of blood T cell repertoires in COVID-19. Study context: The samples span acute and convalescent COVID-19 from the United States, Italy and Spain. Sample material is recorded as cDNA or gDNA derived from T cells, B-cell-depleted T cells, or PBMCs.

V lost 7 bases to trimming and J lost 4 bases, with 17 bases between them. The germline gives CDR1 MDHEN, CDR2 SYDVKM. The CDR3 covers 14 residues. The data were produced by immunoSEQ multiplex PCR, yet TCRdb's version contains in-frame clones alone and is incomplete. This sample has more than 100,000 clones, with 88% found just once. Sequencing was carried out using peripheral blood. The chain recombines TRBV28 with TRBJ2-7; D is perhaps TRBD2 (6 bases). The TCR comes from a man aged 65 to 79 with active COVID-19. In nucleotides, the CDR3 is TGTGCCAGCACAACCGTGGCGGCGGGGTACGAGCAGTACTTC. Translating gives CASTTVAAGYEQYF.